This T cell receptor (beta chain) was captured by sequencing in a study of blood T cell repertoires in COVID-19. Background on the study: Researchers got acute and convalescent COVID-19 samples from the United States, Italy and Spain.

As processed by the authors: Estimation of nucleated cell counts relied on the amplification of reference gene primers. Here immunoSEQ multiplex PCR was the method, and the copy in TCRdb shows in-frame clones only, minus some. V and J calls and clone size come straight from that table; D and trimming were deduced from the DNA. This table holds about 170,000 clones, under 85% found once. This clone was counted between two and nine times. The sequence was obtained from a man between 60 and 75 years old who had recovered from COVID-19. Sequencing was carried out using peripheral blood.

Here the CDR3 DNA reads TGTGCCAGCAGCTTATCGGGAGGGGCCTCCTACGAGCAGTACTTC. It codes for CASSLSGGASYEQYF. The chain carries TRBV7-2 and TRBJ2-7; the match to TRBD2 covers 8 bases. CDR1 is SGHTA and CDR2 is FQGNSA in the germline V gene. The CDR3 extends over 15 amino acids. V was clipped by 2 bases and J by 0 bases; unmatched bases: 3.